This is a list of T cell receptor beta chains from one sample in a study of CD8 T cells in Susac syndrome. TCRdb recomputed calls from the immunoSEQ multiplex PCR reads with MiXCR, one row per CDR3 protein. Of tens of thousands of distinct CDR3 sequences listed, just under 95% are singletons. Material: CD4+ T cells from PBMCs. Receptors originate from a human donor with Susac syndrome. The CDR3 runs from the conserved cysteine through the conserved F or W. Fields, in order: D gene, J gene, clone size, V gene, CDR3 protein, CDR3 DNA. D genes are given only for firm matches. Where a row states a size, it is once, few, many or the class of an expanded clone; other rows omit it.

d_gene: TRBD1; j_gene: TRBJ2-4; abundance: -; v_gene: TRBV30; CDR3aa: CAWRPGGQGNIQYF; CDR3nt: TGTGCCTGGAGGCCTGGAGGACAGGGGAACATTCAGTACTTC
d_gene: -; j_gene: TRBJ1-5; abundance: -; v_gene: TRBV12-3/TRBV12-4; CDR3aa: CASSFWGVSNQPQHF; CDR3nt: TGTGCCAGCAGTTTCTGGGGAGTAAGCAATCAGCCCCAGCATTTT
d_gene: TRBD1; j_gene: TRBJ2-7; abundance: -; v_gene: TRBV4-1; CDR3aa: CASGRDRDYEQYF; CDR3nt: TGCGCCAGCGGCCGGGACAGGGACTACGAGCAGTACTTC
d_gene: TRBD2; j_gene: TRBJ2-3; abundance: -; v_gene: TRBV11-2; CDR3aa: CASSYHTGTSGRDTQYF; CDR3nt: TGTGCCAGCAGCTACCACACCGGGACTAGCGGGCGCGATACGCAGTATTTT
d_gene: -; j_gene: TRBJ1-2; abundance: once; v_gene: TRBV29-1; CDR3aa: CSVLTPWNYGYTF; CDR3nt: TGCAGCGTGCTCACCCCGTGGAACTATGGCTACACCTTC
d_gene: -; j_gene: TRBJ2-1; abundance: -; v_gene: TRBV9; CDR3aa: CASSVNSNEQFF; CDR3nt: TGTGCCAGCAGCGTAAACAGCAATGAGCAGTTCTTC
d_gene: -; j_gene: TRBJ2-2; abundance: -; v_gene: TRBV23-1; CDR3aa: CASSQRVDANTGELFF; CDR3nt: TGCGCCAGCAGTCAACGGGTAGACGCCAACACCGGGGAGCTGTTTTTT
d_gene: -; j_gene: TRBJ2-4; abundance: -; v_gene: TRBV7-9; CDR3aa: CASSGPSGNIQYF; CDR3nt: TGTGCCAGCAGCGGCCCTTCCGGGAACATTCAGTACTTC
d_gene: -; j_gene: TRBJ1-1; abundance: -; v_gene: TRBV29-1; CDR3aa: CSVWPFGGMGTEAFF; CDR3nt: TGCAGCGTTTGGCCCTTCGGGGGCATGGGAACTGAAGCTTTCTTT
d_gene: -; j_gene: TRBJ2-5; abundance: -; v_gene: TRBV20-1; CDR3aa: CSARPLTGGETQYF; CDR3nt: TGCAGTGCTAGACCGCTTACAGGAGGAGAGACCCAGTACTTC
d_gene: -; j_gene: TRBJ2-5; abundance: -; v_gene: TRBV30; CDR3aa: CAWVSTDQETQYF; CDR3nt: TGTGCCTGGGTGTCGACAGACCAAGAGACCCAGTACTTC
d_gene: -; j_gene: TRBJ1-2; abundance: -; v_gene: TRBV5-1; CDR3aa: CASSFEANYGYTF; CDR3nt: TGCGCCAGCAGCTTTGAAGCTAACTATGGCTACACCTTC
d_gene: -; j_gene: TRBJ2-3; abundance: -; v_gene: TRBV3-1; CDR3aa: CASSRSDREATQYF; CDR3nt: TGTGCCAGCAGCCGCTCCGACAGGGAGGCTACGCAGTATTTT
d_gene: -; j_gene: TRBJ1-1; abundance: -; v_gene: TRBV5-1; CDR3aa: CASIPGNTEAFF; CDR3nt: TGCGCCAGCATCCCCGGCAACACTGAAGCTTTCTTT
d_gene: -; j_gene: TRBJ1-5; abundance: -; v_gene: TRBV5-1; CDR3aa: CASSLEPTGGNQPQHF; CDR3nt: TGCGCCAGCAGCTTGGAGCCCACTGGGGGCAATCAGCCCCAGCATTTT
d_gene: -; j_gene: TRBJ2-1; abundance: -; v_gene: TRBV27; CDR3aa: CASWDIGTYNEQFF; CDR3nt: TGTGCCAGCTGGGATATCGGGACCTACAATGAGCAGTTCTTC
d_gene: -; j_gene: TRBJ1-4; abundance: -; v_gene: TRBV20-1; CDR3aa: CSASERAGEKLFF; CDR3nt: TGCAGTGCTAGTGAAAGGGCCGGTGAAAAACTGTTTTTT
d_gene: -; j_gene: TRBJ2-4; abundance: -; v_gene: TRBV9; CDR3aa: CASSVDQNLNIQYF; CDR3nt: TGTGCCAGCAGCGTAGATCAGAATCTAAACATTCAGTACTTC
d_gene: -; j_gene: TRBJ2-7; abundance: -; v_gene: TRBV9; CDR3aa: CASSPLGDTIYEQYF; CDR3nt: TGTGCCAGCAGCCCCCTTGGGGACACTATCTACGAGCAGTACTTC
d_gene: TRBD1; j_gene: TRBJ2-2; abundance: -; v_gene: TRBV20-1; CDR3aa: CSAPDRGAGELFF; CDR3nt: TGCAGTGCCCCCGACAGGGGGGCCGGGGAGCTGTTTTTT
d_gene: -; j_gene: TRBJ1-6; abundance: -; v_gene: TRBV6-4; CDR3aa: CASSRGWNSPLHF; CDR3nt: TGTGCCAGCAGTAGGGGCTGGAATTCACCCCTCCACTTT
d_gene: -; j_gene: TRBJ2-5; abundance: -; v_gene: TRBV7-9; CDR3aa: CASSLMVGGGVTQYF; CDR3nt: TGTGCCAGCAGCTTAATGGTCGGGGGTGGAGTGACCCAGTACTTC
d_gene: -; j_gene: TRBJ1-5; abundance: -; v_gene: TRBV12-3/TRBV12-4; CDR3aa: CASTKLQGQPQHF; CDR3nt: TGTGCCAGCACTAAACTCCAGGGTCAGCCCCAGCATTTT
d_gene: -; j_gene: TRBJ1-1; abundance: -; v_gene: TRBV27; CDR3aa: CASRRDLSTEAFF; CDR3nt: TGTGCCAGCAGGAGAGACTTAAGCACTGAAGCTTTCTTT
d_gene: TRBD1; j_gene: TRBJ1-5; abundance: -; v_gene: TRBV12-3/TRBV12-4; CDR3aa: CASSLYQGGHQPQHF; CDR3nt: TGTGCCAGCAGTTTATATCAAGGGGGCCACCAGCCCCAGCATTTT
d_gene: TRBD1; j_gene: TRBJ2-7; abundance: -; v_gene: TRBV5-1; CDR3aa: CASSLAGTGYYEQYF; CDR3nt: TGCGCCAGCAGCTTGGCCGGGACAGGGTACTACGAGCAGTACTTC
d_gene: TRBD1; j_gene: TRBJ1-1; abundance: -; v_gene: TRBV2; CDR3aa: CASRAKQGSTEAFF; CDR3nt: TGTGCCAGCAGGGCAAAACAGGGGAGCACTGAAGCTTTCTTT
d_gene: TRBD1; j_gene: TRBJ2-3; abundance: -; v_gene: TRBV24-1; CDR3aa: CATSDRQGGSTDTQYF; CDR3nt: TGTGCCACCAGTGACCGACAGGGCGGGAGCACAGATACGCAGTATTTT
d_gene: -; j_gene: TRBJ1-2; abundance: -; v_gene: TRBV21-1; CDR3aa: CASSKGGSGRAKANYGYTF; CDR3nt: TGTGCCAGCAGCAAAGGAGGAAGCGGCAGGGCTAAGGCTAACTATGGCTACACCTTC
d_gene: TRBD1; j_gene: TRBJ2-4; abundance: -; v_gene: TRBV20-1; CDR3aa: CSARPTGSMDIQYF; CDR3nt: TGCAGTGCACGGCCGACAGGGTCTATGGACATTCAGTACTTC
d_gene: -; j_gene: TRBJ2-2; abundance: -; v_gene: TRBV28; CDR3aa: CASSLRAGALNGELFF; CDR3nt: TGTGCCAGCAGTTTAAGGGCGGGGGCGCTTAACGGGGAGCTGTTTTTT
d_gene: TRBD2; j_gene: TRBJ2-3; abundance: -; v_gene: TRBV6-1; CDR3aa: CASRDFGGGTSTDTQYF; CDR3nt: TGTGCCAGCAGGGACTTTGGCGGGGGGACCAGCACAGATACGCAGTATTTT
d_gene: -; j_gene: TRBJ1-1; abundance: -; v_gene: TRBV29-1; CDR3aa: CSVEDTRAFF; CDR3nt: TGCAGCGTTGAAGACACCAGAGCTTTCTTT
d_gene: -; j_gene: TRBJ1-5; abundance: -; v_gene: TRBV9; CDR3aa: CASSVGVLDQPQHF; CDR3nt: TGTGCCAGCAGCGTAGGGGTTCTGGATCAGCCCCAGCATTTT
d_gene: -; j_gene: TRBJ1-5; abundance: -; v_gene: TRBV7-9; CDR3aa: CASSAGTNQPQHF; CDR3nt: TGTGCCAGCAGCGCAGGAACAAATCAGCCCCAGCATTTT
d_gene: -; j_gene: TRBJ1-1; abundance: -; v_gene: TRBV28; CDR3aa: CASRPERANTEAFF; CDR3nt: TGTGCCAGCAGGCCAGAAAGGGCAAACACTGAAGCTTTCTTT
d_gene: -; j_gene: TRBJ2-5; abundance: -; v_gene: TRBV15; CDR3aa: CATSRDTAGSGAQYF; CDR3nt: TGTGCCACCAGCAGGGATACGGCTGGGTCGGGGGCCCAGTACTTC
d_gene: TRBD1; j_gene: TRBJ1-1; abundance: -; v_gene: TRBV28; CDR3aa: CASSWTGSMNTEAFF; CDR3nt: TGTGCCAGCAGTTGGACAGGGTCTATGAACACTGAAGCTTTCTTT
d_gene: TRBD1; j_gene: TRBJ1-2; abundance: -; v_gene: TRBV27; CDR3aa: CASGLAGTGAFGYTF; CDR3nt: TGTGCCAGCGGGCTTGCCGGGACAGGGGCTTTTGGCTACACCTTC
d_gene: -; j_gene: TRBJ1-6; abundance: -; v_gene: TRBV28; CDR3aa: CASSSGLTSPLHF; CDR3nt: TGTGCCAGCAGTTCCGGGCTCACTTCACCCCTCCACTTT
d_gene: -; j_gene: TRBJ2-5; abundance: -; v_gene: TRBV29-1; CDR3aa: CSVAQSYQETQYF; CDR3nt: TGCAGCGTTGCACAGTCCTATCAAGAGACCCAGTACTTC
d_gene: -; j_gene: TRBJ1-5; abundance: -; v_gene: TRBV11-2; CDR3aa: CASSLDPSEYQPQHF; CDR3nt: TGTGCCAGCAGCTTAGACCCCTCGGAGTATCAGCCCCAGCATTTT